The rows below give T cell receptor beta chains drawn from one sample of a study of CD8 T cells in ankylosing spondylitis. TCRdb reprocessed the 5' RACE reads via MiXCR and lists one record per CDR3 protein. The sample includes about 190,000 distinct CDR3 sequences, about an eighth of them seen just once. The sequenced sample was blood, either unsorted or a sorted T cell fraction (not recorded which). These receptor sequences come from a female donor with ankylosing spondylitis or in good health (not recorded which). CDR3s include the opening cysteine and the closing phenylalanine or tryptophan. A D gene is named only where the DNA matches it firmly. Clone sizes are given selectively: once, few, many, or a class where the clone is expanded.

d_call: TRBD2
v_call: TRBV29-1
j_call: TRBJ2-1
cdr3_length: 14
clone_size: many
cdr3_aa: CSAIAGGTYNEQFF
cdr3_nt: TGCAGCGCCATAGCGGGAGGCACCTACAATGAGCAGTTCTTC

d_call: -
v_call: TRBV11-2
j_call: TRBJ2-5
cdr3_length: 16
clone_size: -
cdr3_aa: CASSLVGGTSQETQYF
cdr3_nt: TGTGCCAGCAGCTTAGTTGGGGGGACAAGCCAAGAGACCCAGTACTTC

d_call: TRBD1
v_call: TRBV12-3/TRBV12-4
j_call: TRBJ1-1
cdr3_length: 15
clone_size: many
cdr3_aa: CASSSTGQGDTEAFF
cdr3_nt: TGTGCCAGCAGTTCGACAGGGCAGGGAGACACTGAAGCTTTCTTT

d_call: TRBD1
v_call: TRBV6-2/TRBV6-3
j_call: TRBJ1-2
cdr3_length: 16
clone_size: few
cdr3_aa: CASSYGTGQTTYGYTF
cdr3_nt: TGTGCCAGCAGTTACGGGACAGGACAAACTACTTATGGCTACACCTTC

d_call: -
v_call: TRBV5-1
j_call: TRBJ2-2
cdr3_length: 15
clone_size: many
cdr3_aa: CASSFGQLNTGELFF
cdr3_nt: TGCGCCAGCAGCTTCGGGCAACTAAACACCGGGGAGCTGTTTTTT

d_call: -
v_call: TRBV20-1
j_call: TRBJ1-1
cdr3_length: 13
clone_size: many
cdr3_aa: CSALLLIPRGAFF
cdr3_nt: TGCAGTGCTCTCCTTCTTATCCCCCGGGGAGCTTTCTTT

d_call: TRBD1
v_call: TRBV28
j_call: TRBJ1-4
cdr3_length: 14
clone_size: many
cdr3_aa: CASSPTGGNEKLFF
cdr3_nt: TGTGCCAGCAGTCCGACAGGGGGGAATGAAAAACTGTTTTTT

d_call: TRBD1
v_call: TRBV5-1
j_call: TRBJ1-1
cdr3_length: 14
clone_size: many
cdr3_aa: CASSRTGEVSEAFF
cdr3_nt: TGCGCCAGCAGCCGGACAGGGGAAGTTTCTGAAGCTTTCTTT

d_call: -
v_call: TRBV12-3/TRBV12-4
j_call: TRBJ2-2
cdr3_length: 15
clone_size: few
cdr3_aa: CASSRQVGGTGELFF
cdr3_nt: TGTGCCAGCAGTCGACAGGTCGGTGGGACCGGGGAGCTGTTTTTT

d_call: TRBD1
v_call: TRBV29-1
j_call: TRBJ2-1
cdr3_length: 15
clone_size: many
cdr3_aa: CSASREDRVWNEQFF
cdr3_nt: TGCAGCGCATCGAGGGAGGACAGGGTGTGGAATGAGCAGTTCTTC

d_call: TRBD1
v_call: TRBV5-1
j_call: TRBJ1-2
cdr3_length: 14
clone_size: many
cdr3_aa: CASSLEQGAYGYTF
cdr3_nt: TGCGCCAGCAGCTTGGAACAGGGGGCCTATGGCTACACCTTC

d_call: TRBD2
v_call: TRBV2
j_call: TRBJ2-7
cdr3_length: 14
clone_size: many
cdr3_aa: CASRPGLAGYEQYF
cdr3_nt: TGTGCCAGCAGACCGGGACTAGCGGGCTACGAGCAGTACTTC

d_call: -
v_call: TRBV19
j_call: TRBJ2-7
cdr3_length: 12
clone_size: -
cdr3_aa: CASGGPSYEQYF
cdr3_nt: TGTGCCAGTGGGGGGCCCTCCTACGAGCAGTACTTC

d_call: -
v_call: TRBV18
j_call: TRBJ2-1
cdr3_length: 14
clone_size: -
cdr3_aa: CASSPPSGSGEQFF
cdr3_nt: TGTGCCAGCTCACCACCGAGCGGGTCGGGTGAGCAGTTCTTC

d_call: TRBD1
v_call: TRBV5-1
j_call: TRBJ1-1
cdr3_length: 17
clone_size: many
cdr3_aa: CASSLRRLGTANTEAFF
cdr3_nt: TGCGCCAGCAGCTTGCGCCGACTAGGGACAGCGAACACTGAAGCTTTCTTT

d_call: -
v_call: TRBV7-9
j_call: TRBJ2-7
cdr3_length: 12
clone_size: -
cdr3_aa: CASSLEGQVQYF
cdr3_nt: TGTGCCAGCAGCTTAGAAGGGCAGGTGCAGTACTTC

d_call: TRBD2
v_call: TRBV3-1
j_call: TRBJ2-7
cdr3_length: 14
clone_size: -
cdr3_aa: CASSQLAANYEQYF
cdr3_nt: TGTGCCAGCAGCCAACTAGCGGCAAACTACGAGCAGTACTTC

d_call: -
v_call: TRBV4-3
j_call: TRBJ2-1
cdr3_length: 15
clone_size: few
cdr3_aa: CASSQEGSSINEQFF
cdr3_nt: TGCGCCAGCAGCCAAGAAGGCAGTTCCATCAATGAGCAGTTCTTC

d_call: -
v_call: TRBV3-1
j_call: TRBJ2-1
cdr3_length: 11
clone_size: many
cdr3_aa: CASSQMNEQFF
cdr3_nt: TGTGCCAGCAGCCAAATGAATGAGCAGTTCTTC

d_call: TRBD2
v_call: TRBV15
j_call: TRBJ2-3
cdr3_length: 14
clone_size: many
cdr3_aa: CATSRPGLEKTQYF
cdr3_nt: TGTGCCACCAGCAGGCCGGGACTAGAGAAGACGCAGTATTTT

d_call: TRBD2
v_call: TRBV5-1
j_call: TRBJ2-2
cdr3_length: 18
clone_size: many
cdr3_aa: CASSLEGPAGGSTGELFF
cdr3_nt: TGCGCCAGCAGCTTGGAGGGCCCAGCGGGAGGTTCTACCGGGGAGCTGTTTTTT

d_call: -
v_call: TRBV10-3
j_call: TRBJ2-7
cdr3_length: 14
clone_size: many
cdr3_aa: CAISESGQLYEQYF
cdr3_nt: TGTGCCATCAGTGAGTCTGGCCAGCTCTACGAGCAGTACTTC

d_call: -
v_call: TRBV7-9
j_call: TRBJ2-2
cdr3_length: 15
clone_size: many
cdr3_aa: CASSTRALNTGELFF
cdr3_nt: TGTGCCAGCAGCACCCGGGCCTTGAACACCGGGGAGCTGTTTTTT

d_call: -
v_call: TRBV7-2
j_call: TRBJ2-1
cdr3_length: 15
clone_size: many
cdr3_aa: CASSSTENSYNEQFF
cdr3_nt: TGTGCCAGCAGCTCCACAGAGAACTCCTACAATGAGCAGTTCTTC

d_call: TRBD2
v_call: TRBV7-3
j_call: TRBJ2-1
cdr3_length: 13
clone_size: many
cdr3_aa: CASSPGGYNEQFF
cdr3_nt: TGTGCCAGCAGCCCGGGGGGCTACAATGAGCAGTTCTTC

d_call: -
v_call: TRBV5-1
j_call: TRBJ2-5
cdr3_length: 14
clone_size: many
cdr3_aa: CASSHGTSQETQYF
cdr3_nt: TGCGCCAGCAGCCACGGGACATCACAAGAGACCCAGTACTTC

d_call: TRBD1
v_call: TRBV7-2
j_call: TRBJ1-1
cdr3_length: 15
clone_size: many
cdr3_aa: CASSLTGTGATEAFF
cdr3_nt: TGTGCCAGCAGCTTAACCGGGACAGGGGCAACTGAAGCTTTCTTT

d_call: TRBD1
v_call: TRBV30
j_call: TRBJ1-2
cdr3_length: 15
clone_size: few
cdr3_aa: CAWSGHGTGERGYTF
cdr3_nt: TGTGCCTGGAGCGGACATGGGACAGGGGAGCGAGGCTACACCTTC